The clone carrying this T cell receptor beta chain was observed a few times. This specimen comes from a study of blood T cell repertoires in COVID-19. Background on the study: Acute and convalescent COVID-19 samples came from the United States, Italy and Spain. T cells, B-cell-depleted T cells, or PBMCs supplied cDNA or gDNA.

Authors' methods: Researchers report that nucleated cell counts were estimated from reference gene primer amplification. Assay: immunoSEQ multiplex PCR; the TCRdb copy retains only in-frame clones and omits some. V and J calls and clone size are given by that table; D and trimming were obtained from the DNA. This sample has roughly 350,000 clones, with 88% found just once. The germline gives CDR1 MNHEY, CDR2 SMNVEV (reference sequence). CDR3 size: 15 residues. Trimming took 4 bases from V and 0 from J, leaving 12 bases between them. The chain combines TRBV27 with TRBJ1-1, with D possibly being TRBD1 (6 bases). The sample comprised peripheral blood. The TCR comes from a woman in her 50s with active or convalescent COVID-19. The DNA of the CDR3 is TGTGCCAGCAGTTCCTACAGGGAATTGAACACTGAAGCTTTCTTT. It encodes CASSSYRELNTEAFF.